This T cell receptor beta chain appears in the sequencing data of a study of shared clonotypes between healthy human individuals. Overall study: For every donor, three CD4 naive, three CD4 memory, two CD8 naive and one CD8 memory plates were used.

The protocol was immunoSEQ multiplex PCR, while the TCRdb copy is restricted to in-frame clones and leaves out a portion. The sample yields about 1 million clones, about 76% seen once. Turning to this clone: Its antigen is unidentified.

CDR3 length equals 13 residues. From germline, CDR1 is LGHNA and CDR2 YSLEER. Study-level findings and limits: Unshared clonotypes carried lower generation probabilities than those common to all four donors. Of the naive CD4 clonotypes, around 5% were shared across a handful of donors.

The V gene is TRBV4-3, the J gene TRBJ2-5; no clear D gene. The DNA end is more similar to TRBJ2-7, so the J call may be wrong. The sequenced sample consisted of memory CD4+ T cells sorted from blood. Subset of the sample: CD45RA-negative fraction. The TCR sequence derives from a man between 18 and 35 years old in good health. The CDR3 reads CASSQRIAYEQYF. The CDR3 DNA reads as TGCGCCAGCAGCCAAAGGATAGCCTACGAGCAGTACTTC.